These 28 T cell receptor beta chains were sequenced from one sample in a study of T-cell reconstitution after alpha-beta-depleted transplantation in children. Construction of the TCRbeta library involved unique molecular identifiers. MiXCR, applied by TCRdb to the PCR reads, yields one record per CDR3 protein. This table has 420,000 or so distinct CDR3 sequences, approximately 11% appearing once. Sequencing was performed on PBMCs from the stem cell graft donor, taken from the stem cell graft. The source is a human donor who donated a stem cell graft to a child with acute myeloid leukemia.

The rearrangement links TRBV20-1 to TRBJ2-5; maybe TRBD1 (6 bases). This CDR3 has 13 amino acids. Trimming removed 1 base from V and 3 bases from J, with 9 bases in between. The V gene's germline CDR1 is DFQATT and CDR2 SNEGSKA (reference sequence). The CDR3 spells CSARGTAKETQYF. CDR3 DNA sequence: TGCAGTGCTAGAGGGACAGCAAAAGAGACCCAGTACTTC.

This chain uses TRBV30 with TRBJ1-5, with 8 bases fitting TRBD1. The junction had 2 bases not matched to a gene; V was cut back by 1 base and J by 3 bases. Looked up from germline, CDR1 is GTSNPN and CDR2 is SVGIG (reference sequence). The CDR3 length is 14 residues. In DNA, the CDR3 is TGTGCCTGGAGTGAGGACAGGGCCAATCAGCCCCAGCATTTT. This sequence encodes CAWSEDRANQPQHF.

As regards this clonotype: A much bigger clone sits one base away, suggesting this may be a read error. The chain combines TRBV6-5 with TRBJ2-5; D remains unclear. The CDR3 is 15 amino acids. Germline V gene sequence: CDR1 MNHEY, CDR2 SVGAGI. The CDR3 here is CASSYSKAKAESQYF. Here the CDR3 DNA reads TGTGCCAGCAGTTACTCGAAGGCCAAGGCAGAGAGCCAGTACTTC.

This clonotype was observed a handful of times. CDR3 loop: CASTPGQGTTGELFF. The DNA for the CDR3 is TGCGCCAGCACCCCGGGGCAGGGAACCACCGGGGAGCTGTTTTTT. The chain uses TRBV5-1 and TRBJ2-2; D may be TRBD1 or TRBD2 (5 bases each). Germline values: CDR1 SGHRS, CDR2 YFSETQ. With 6 bases removed from V and 4 bases from J, the gap between germline ends came to 16 bases. This CDR3 has 15 residues.

V gene TRBV27 combines with J gene TRBJ2-5, with a tentative D call TRBD2 (5 bases). CDR3 length equals 13 residues. The V and J ends lost 3 bases and 7 bases respectively, with 12 bases between them. Germline-derived CDR1 and CDR2 are MNHEY and SMNVEV (reference sequence). CDR3 protein: CASSFEGFGTQYF. The CDR3 nucleotides read TGTGCCAGCAGTTTCGAGGGATTTGGGACCCAGTACTTC.

This clonotype was observed many times. The gene calls are TRBV13 and TRBJ1-6, with D possibly TRBD1 on 5 matching bases. Per germline, CDR1 PRHDT and CDR2 FYEKMQ (reference sequence). The CDR3 contains 15 residues. The V and J ends lost 6 bases and 9 bases respectively, with 18 bases between them. Here the CDR3 reads CASSPAGMGTSPLHF. The DNA for the CDR3 is TGTGCCAGCAGTCCAGCGGGAATGGGGACTTCACCCCTCCACTTT. Full variable domain (outside the CDR3, taken from reference TRBV13 and TRBJ1-6): AAGVIQSPRHLIKEKRETATLKCYPIPRHDTVYWYQQGPGQDPQFLISFYEKMQSDKGSIPDRFSAQQFSDYHSELNMSSLELGDSALYFCASSPAGMGTSPLHFGNGTRLTVT.

This clonotype has just a few counts. The J gene is TRBJ2-1, the V gene TRBV3-1; TRBD1 agrees at 12 bases. The junction had 18 bases not matched to a gene; V was cut back by 2 bases and J by 4 bases. Germline values: CDR1 LGHDT, CDR2 YNNKEL (reference sequence). The CDR3 spans 21 residues. CDR3 nucleotide sequence: TGTGCCAGCAGCCAACACCGGGACAGGGGGCTTGGAGCGGGGGGGTACAATGAGCAGTTCTTC. It yields the protein CASSQHRDRGLGAGGYNEQFF.

This clonotype came up a few times. The chain is built from TRBV9 and TRBJ1-1; D call uncertain. The CDR3 is made up of 15 amino acids. V lost 0 bases and J 2 bases, leaving 11 bases between the germline ends. Germline CDR1 is SGDLS and CDR2 is YYNGEE. The CDR3 loop reads CASSVGSGVNTEAFF. Written as DNA, the CDR3 is TGTGCCAGCAGCGTAGGCTCAGGCGTTAACACTGAAGCTTTCTTT.

The rearrangement uses TRBV5-1 and TRBJ2-7, with 7 bases that match TRBD1. The CDR3 runs 15 residues. The germline V gene encodes CDR1 SGHRS and CDR2 YFSETQ. V dropped 4 bases and J dropped 0; count of bases not matched to a gene: 7. CDR3 sequence reads: CASSKTGKSSYEQYF. The CDR3 nucleotides are TGCGCCAGCAGCAAGACAGGGAAAAGCTCCTACGAGCAGTACTTC.

This clonotype has only a few counts. The chain combines TRBV9 with TRBJ1-1; unclear D gene. There are 14 residues in the CDR3. V dropped 2 bases and J dropped 1 base, with 9 bases sitting between them. From germline, CDR1 is SGDLS and CDR2 YYNGEE. CDR3 nucleotide sequence: TGTGCCAGCAGCGTTAGCCTGGCGAACACTGAAGCTTTCTTT. Encoded protein: CASSVSLANTEAFF.

The chain combines TRBV6-1 with TRBJ1-5; weak D call: TRBD1 (5 bases). The CDR3 runs 14 residues. Germline V gene data show CDR1 as MNHNS and CDR2 as SASEGT. Trimming took 7 bases from V and 4 from J, leaving 14 bases between them. For the CDR3, the DNA is TGTGCCAGCAAAGGGACGGCAGAGAATCAGCCCCAGCATTTT. Protein product: CASKGTAENQPQHF.

This clonotype occurred a few times. The chain has TRBV30 and TRBJ2-5; no clear D gene. Deletions cut 7 bases from V and 2 bases from J, with 14 bases between. CDR1 is GTSNPN and CDR2 is SVGIG in the germline V gene (reference sequence). This CDR3 spans 13 amino acids. The CDR3 region is CASIVGHQETQYF. CDR3 bases: TGTGCCTCCATAGTGGGTCATCAAGAGACCCAGTACTTC.

The V call is TRBV20-1, the J call TRBJ1-1; 9 bases are shared with TRBD1. Germline assignment: CDR1 DFQATT and CDR2 SNEGSKA (reference sequence). V shed 0 bases and J 5 bases; nucleotides not matched to a gene: 7. This CDR3 region has 15 residues. CDR3 bases: TGCAGTGCTAGAGAGGGGGGACAGGGAGGAACTGAAGCTTTCTTT. It yields the protein CSAREGGQGGTEAFF.

This clonotype was seen more than once but under ten times. The chain links TRBV12-3 or TRBV12-4 to TRBJ1-1; D is ambiguous. Deletions cut 6 bases from V and 0 bases from J, with 14 bases between. This CDR3 has 15 amino acids. The CDR3, as DNA: TGTGCCAGCAGCCAGGAGATAGTCATGAACACTGAAGCTTTCTTT. It specifies CASSQEIVMNTEAFF.

This clonotype was recorded at least ten times. The CDR3: CASSQVVTNEQFF. CDR3 DNA sequence: TGCGCCAGCAGCCAAGTGGTTACCAATGAGCAGTTCTTC. The rearrangement uses TRBV4-1 and TRBJ2-1; D not certain. Germline CDR1 and CDR2: MGHRA and YSYEKL. Trimming took off 1 base at V and 6 bases at J, with 7 bases between the two ends. The CDR3 is 13 amino acids.

This clonotype was detected a few times. The chain links TRBV12-3 or TRBV12-4 to TRBJ1-1; D is unclear. This CDR3 is built from 14 residues. V shed 2 bases and J shed 6 bases, with 13 bases lying between them. The CDR3 here is CASSLTGKWAEAFF. In nucleotides, the CDR3 is TGTGCCAGCAGTTTAACGGGGAAATGGGCTGAAGCTTTCTTT.

This clonotype was seen repeatedly, ten times or more. This CDR3 is CASSLAYTDTQYF. The CDR3 bases are TGTGCCAGCAGCTTAGCTTACACAGATACGCAGTATTTT. V is TRBV7-2 and J is TRBJ2-3; D unclear. Deletions cut 0 bases from V and 2 bases from J, with 3 bases between. The CDR3 covers 13 residues. Germline V lookup: CDR1 SGHTA, CDR2 FQGNSA. The full variable domain, with the rest looked up from reference TRBV7-2 and TRBJ2-3, is GAGVSQSPSNKVTEKGKDVELRCDPISGHTALYWYRQSLGQGLEFLIYFQGNSAPDKSGLPSDRFSAERTGGSVSTLTIQRTQQEDSAVYLCASSLAYTDTQYFGPGTRLTVL.

This clonotype was detected only a few times. V gene TRBV27 combines with J gene TRBJ2-1, with TRBD2 matching 14 bases. V trimming: 3 bases; J trimming: 0 bases; junction bases outside the gene matches: 4. Germline CDR1 is MNHEY and CDR2 is SMNVEV (reference sequence). CDR3 length: 18 residues. This CDR3 reads CASSLGLAGESSYNEQFF. The CDR3 bases are TGTGCCAGCAGTTTGGGACTAGCGGGAGAGAGCTCCTACAATGAGCAGTTCTTC.

This clonotype turned up a few times. V is TRBV4-1 and J is TRBJ1-6, with D perhaps TRBD1 (5 bases). The V end was cut by 0 bases, the J end by 10 bases, with 13 bases between. CDR1 is MGHRA and CDR2 is YSYEKL in the germline V gene. This CDR3 spans 15 amino acids. CDR3 loop: CASSQEFQGGSPLHF. In DNA form, the CDR3 reads TGCGCCAGCAGCCAAGAATTCCAGGGAGGCTCACCCCTCCACTTT.

The table lists this clonotype with a few counts. The J gene is TRBJ2-7, the V gene TRBV6-2 or TRBV6-3; tentative D call: TRBD2 (5 bases). The CDR3 is 14 amino acids. CDR1 MNHEY and CDR2 SVGEGT come from the germline V gene. The V end was cut by 2 bases, the J end by 6 bases, with 14 bases between. The CDR3 sequence: CASSYGGSVGEQYF. The DNA for the CDR3 is TGTGCCAGCAGTTACGGTGGGAGCGTAGGCGAGCAGTACTTC.

Only a few counts were recorded for this clonotype. This chain connects TRBV5-1 to TRBJ2-1; 13 bases line up with TRBD2. This CDR3 has 14 residues. Trimming cost V 7 bases and J 10 bases; bases outside gene matches: 8. Germline CDR1 is SGHRS and CDR2 is YFSETQ. The DNA of the CDR3 is TGCGCCAGCCACCCGGGACTAGCGGGGCGGGAGCAGTTCTTC. Translating it yields CASHPGLAGREQFF.

This chain connects TRBV20-1 to TRBJ2-3; the D gene is possibly TRBD2 (6 bases). The CDR3 totals 13 residues. Germline CDR1 reads DFQATT; CDR2 reads SNEGSKA (reference sequence). In DNA form, the CDR3 reads TGCAGCCTAAGACTAGGAAACACAGATACGCAGTATTTT. Translating it yields CSLRLGNTDTQYF.

This clonotype has at least ten counts. The rearrangement links TRBV5-5 to TRBJ1-4; 7 bases agree with TRBD1. Germline V gene sequence: CDR1 SGHKS, CDR2 YYEKEE (reference sequence). This CDR3 spans 14 amino acids. The V gene end was trimmed by 6 bases and the J gene end by 2 bases; junction bases not matched to a gene: 4. CDR3 in DNA: TGTGCCAGCACCGTGGACAGGACTAATGAAAAACTGTTTTTT. It translates to CASTVDRTNEKLFF.

The rearrangement joins TRBV6-5 to TRBJ2-1; 11 bases agree with TRBD2. The germline gives CDR1 MNHEY, CDR2 SVGAGI. This CDR3 is 15 amino acids long. V was clipped by 0 bases and J by 6 bases; unmatched bases: 1. The CDR3 region is CASSYSGLAGNEQFF. The CDR3 nucleotides are TGTGCCAGCAGTTACTCAGGACTAGCGGGCAATGAGCAGTTCTTC.

V usage is TRBV30 and J usage is TRBJ1-1; D is undetermined. CDR1 GTSNPN and CDR2 SVGIG come from the germline V gene (reference sequence). V shed 6 bases and J shed 8 bases, with 13 bases lying between them. CDR3 length: 11 residues. The CDR3 sequence: CACQSETEAFF. CDR3 DNA: TGTGCCTGTCAATCGGAGACCGAAGCTTTCTTT.

The chain is built from TRBV12-3 or TRBV12-4 and TRBJ2-2, with D perhaps matching TRBD1 (6 bases). The V end lost 5 bases, the J end lost 2 bases, and 12 bases lay between the germline ends. The CDR3 contains 15 residues. This CDR3 reads CASSPRGSNTGELFF. The CDR3 nucleotides read TGTGCCAGCAGTCCTAGGGGGTCCAACACCGGGGAGCTGTTTTTT.

This clonotype was counted between two and nine times. This chain links TRBV7-3 with TRBJ2-1, with 8 positions matching TRBD2. The junction had 6 bases not matched to a gene; V was cut back by 4 bases and J by 13 bases. Germline CDR1 SGHTA, CDR2 FQGTGA. The CDR3 totals 12 residues. The CDR3 DNA is TGTGCCAGCAGCTCTCCGGGGGGGCCTCAGTTCTTC. It is translated as CASSSPGGPQFF.

CDR3 DNA sequence: TGTGCCAGCAGCGTCATGAACACTGAAGCTTTCTTT. Residues: CASSVMNTEAFF. The chain couples TRBV2 to TRBJ1-1; no definite D call. The V gene lost 6 bases and the J gene lost 0 bases, with 5 bases spanning the gap. This CDR3 region has 12 residues. CDR1 and CDR2 (germline): SNHLY, FYNNEI.